This TCR beta chain was sequenced in a study of blood T cell repertoires in COVID-19. Study-wide background: The study drew acute and convalescent COVID-19 samples from the United States, Italy and Spain.

TCRdb's copy holds only in-frame clones and misses some; the assay was immunoSEQ multiplex PCR. The sample carries 50,000 to 60,000 clones, 80% to 85% recorded once. Germline CDR1 and CDR2: SGDLS and YYNGEE. This CDR3 has 17 amino acids. Trimming removed 0 bases from V and 2 bases from J; junction bases left unmatched: 7. The rearrangement joins TRBV9 to TRBJ2-3, with 9 positions matching TRBD2. This TCR came from a human donor in a cohort sampled during active or convalescent COVID-19. Sequenced sample: peripheral blood. The CDR3 sequence: CASSVESGGIITDTQYF. As DNA, the CDR3 is TGTGCCAGCAGCGTAGAAAGCGGGGGGATAATCACAGATACGCAGTATTTT.